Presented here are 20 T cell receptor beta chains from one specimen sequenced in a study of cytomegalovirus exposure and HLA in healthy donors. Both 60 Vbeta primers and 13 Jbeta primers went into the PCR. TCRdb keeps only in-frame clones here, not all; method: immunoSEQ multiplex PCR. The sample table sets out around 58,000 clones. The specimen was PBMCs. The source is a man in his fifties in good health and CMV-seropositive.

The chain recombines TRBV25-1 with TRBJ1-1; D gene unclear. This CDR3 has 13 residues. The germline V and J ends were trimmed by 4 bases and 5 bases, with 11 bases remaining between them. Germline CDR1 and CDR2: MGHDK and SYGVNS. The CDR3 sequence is CASSGGGWTEAFF. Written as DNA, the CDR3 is TGTGCCAGCAGTGGGGGAGGGTGGACTGAAGCTTTCTTT.

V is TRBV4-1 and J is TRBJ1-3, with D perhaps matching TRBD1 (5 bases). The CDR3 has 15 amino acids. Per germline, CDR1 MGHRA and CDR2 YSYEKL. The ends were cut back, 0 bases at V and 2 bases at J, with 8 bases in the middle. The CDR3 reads CASSQEGRAGNTIYF. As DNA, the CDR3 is TGCGCCAGCAGCCAAGAGGGCAGGGCTGGAAACACCATATATTTT.

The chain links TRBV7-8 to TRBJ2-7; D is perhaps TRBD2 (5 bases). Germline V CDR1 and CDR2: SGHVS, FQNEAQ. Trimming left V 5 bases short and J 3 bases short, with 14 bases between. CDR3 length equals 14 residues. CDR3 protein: CASSHWPEGYEQYF. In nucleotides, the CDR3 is TGTGCCAGCAGCCATTGGCCCGAGGGCTACGAGCAGTACTTC.

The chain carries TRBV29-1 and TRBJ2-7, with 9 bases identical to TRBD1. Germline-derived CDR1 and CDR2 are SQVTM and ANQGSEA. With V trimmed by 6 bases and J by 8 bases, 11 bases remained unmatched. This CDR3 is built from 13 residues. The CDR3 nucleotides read TGCAGCGTGGGAGACAGGGGGGATTTAAAGCAGTACTTC. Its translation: CSVGDRGDLKQYF.

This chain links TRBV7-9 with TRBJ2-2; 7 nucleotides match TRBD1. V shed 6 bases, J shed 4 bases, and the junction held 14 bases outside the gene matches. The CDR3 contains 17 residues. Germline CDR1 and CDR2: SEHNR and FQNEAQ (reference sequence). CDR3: CASRLTGDRVSTGELFF. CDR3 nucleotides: TGTGCCAGCAGGTTAACCGGAGACAGGGTATCCACCGGGGAGCTGTTTTTT.

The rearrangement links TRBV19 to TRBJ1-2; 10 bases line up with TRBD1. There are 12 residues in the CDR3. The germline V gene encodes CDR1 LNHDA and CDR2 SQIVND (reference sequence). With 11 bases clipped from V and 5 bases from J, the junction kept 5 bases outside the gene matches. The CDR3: CAGRDRGYGYTF. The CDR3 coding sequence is TGTGCCGGCCGGGACAGGGGTTATGGCTACACCTTC.

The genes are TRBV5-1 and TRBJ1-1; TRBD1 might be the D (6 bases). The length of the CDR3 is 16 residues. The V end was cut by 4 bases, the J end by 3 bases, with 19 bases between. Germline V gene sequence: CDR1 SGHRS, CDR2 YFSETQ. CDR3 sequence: CASSSGAGETYTEAFF. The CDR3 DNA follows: TGCGCCAGCAGCAGTGGGGCAGGGGAAACCTACACTGAAGCTTTCTTT. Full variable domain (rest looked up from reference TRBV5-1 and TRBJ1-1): KAGVTQTPRYLIKTRGQQVTLSCSPISGHRSVSWYQQTPGQGLQFLFEYFSETQRNKGNFPGRFSGRQFSNSRSEMNVSTLELGDSALYLCASSSGAGETYTEAFFGQGTRLTVV.

CDR3 sequence (DNA): TGCGCCAGCAGTCAACCTAGTGTTGATAACTCTGGGGCCAACGTCCTGACTTTC. Translating it yields CASSQPSVDNSGANVLTF. The V gene is TRBV23-1, the J gene TRBJ2-6, with no clear D. TRBV23-1 belongs to the ORF category, with a function that is uncertain. The CDR3 length is 18 residues. V lost 2 bases, J lost 0 bases, and 14 bases lay in between.

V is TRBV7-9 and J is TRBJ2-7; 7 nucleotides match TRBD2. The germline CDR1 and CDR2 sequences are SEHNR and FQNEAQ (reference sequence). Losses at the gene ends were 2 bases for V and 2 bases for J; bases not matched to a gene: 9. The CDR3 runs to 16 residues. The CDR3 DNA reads TGTGCCAGCAGCTTAAACCAGCGGGGCCTCCCCTACGAGCAGTACTTC. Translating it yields CASSLNQRGLPYEQYF. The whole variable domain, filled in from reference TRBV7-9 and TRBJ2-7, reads DTGVSQNPRHKITKRGQNVTFRCDPISEHNRLYWYRQTLGQGPEFLTYFQNEAQLEKSRLLSDRFSAERPKGSFSTLEIQRTEQGDSAMYLCASSLNQRGLPYEQYFGPGTRLTVT.

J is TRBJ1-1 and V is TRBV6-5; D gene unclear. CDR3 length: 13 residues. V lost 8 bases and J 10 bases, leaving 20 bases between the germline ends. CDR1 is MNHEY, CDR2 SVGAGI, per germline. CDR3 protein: CASVDTSFSGAFF. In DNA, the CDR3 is TGTGCCAGCGTCGACACCTCATTCTCAGGAGCTTTCTTT.

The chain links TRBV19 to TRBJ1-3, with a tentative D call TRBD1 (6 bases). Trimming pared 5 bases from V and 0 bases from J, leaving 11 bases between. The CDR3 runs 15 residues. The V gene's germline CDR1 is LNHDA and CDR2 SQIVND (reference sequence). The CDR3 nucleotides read TGTGCCAGTAGTGCGGACAGCTTCTCTGGAAACACCATATATTTT. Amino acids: CASSADSFSGNTIYF.

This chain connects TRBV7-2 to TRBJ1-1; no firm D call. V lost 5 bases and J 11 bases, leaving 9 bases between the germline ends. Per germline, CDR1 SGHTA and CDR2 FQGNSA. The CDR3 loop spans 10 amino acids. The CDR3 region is CASSPRPAFF. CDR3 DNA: TGTGCCAGCAGCCCCCGTCCGGCTTTCTTT.

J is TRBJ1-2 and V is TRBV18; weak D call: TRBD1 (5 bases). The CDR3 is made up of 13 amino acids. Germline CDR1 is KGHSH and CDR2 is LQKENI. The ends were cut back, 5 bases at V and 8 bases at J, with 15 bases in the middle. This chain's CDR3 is CASSKDQGGGYTF. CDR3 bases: TGTGCCAGCTCAAAGGATCAGGGCGGAGGCTACACCTTC. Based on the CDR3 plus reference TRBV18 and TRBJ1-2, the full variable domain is NAGVMQNPRHLVRRRGQEARLRCSPMKGHSHVYWYRQLPEEGLKFMVYLQKENIIDESGMPKERFSAEFPKEGPSILRIQQVVRGDSAAYFCASSKDQGGGYTFGSGTRLTVV.

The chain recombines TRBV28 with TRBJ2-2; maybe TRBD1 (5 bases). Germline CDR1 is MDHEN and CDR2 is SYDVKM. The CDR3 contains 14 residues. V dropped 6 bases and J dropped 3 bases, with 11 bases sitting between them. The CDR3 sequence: CASRKDSYTGELFF. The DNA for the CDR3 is TGTGCCAGCAGAAAAGACAGCTACACCGGGGAGCTGTTTTTT. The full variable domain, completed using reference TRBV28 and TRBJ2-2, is DVKVTQSSRYLVKRTGEKVFLECVQDMDHENMFWYRQDPGLGLRLIYFSYDVKMKEKGDIPEGYSVSREKKERFSLILESASTNQTSMYLCASRKDSYTGELFFGEGSRLTVL.

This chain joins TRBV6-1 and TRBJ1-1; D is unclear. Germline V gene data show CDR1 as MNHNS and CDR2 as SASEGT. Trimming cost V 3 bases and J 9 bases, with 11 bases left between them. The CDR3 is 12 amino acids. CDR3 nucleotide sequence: TGTGCCAGCAGTGAGGAGGGCAGAAAAGCTTTCTTT. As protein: CASSEEGRKAFF.

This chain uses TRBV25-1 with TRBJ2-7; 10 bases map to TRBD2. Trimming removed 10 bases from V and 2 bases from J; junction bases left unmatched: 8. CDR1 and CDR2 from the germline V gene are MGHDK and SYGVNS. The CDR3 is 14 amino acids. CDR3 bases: TGTGCCACTACGCCTAGCGGGAGACCCTACGAGCAGTACTTC. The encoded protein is CATTPSGRPYEQYF.

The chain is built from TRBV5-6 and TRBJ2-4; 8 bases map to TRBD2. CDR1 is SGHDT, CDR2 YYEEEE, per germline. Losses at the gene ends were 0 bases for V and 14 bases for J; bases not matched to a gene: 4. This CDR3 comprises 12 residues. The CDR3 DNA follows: TGTGCCAGCAGCTTGGAACGTAGCGGGGAGTACTTC. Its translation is CASSLERSGEYF.

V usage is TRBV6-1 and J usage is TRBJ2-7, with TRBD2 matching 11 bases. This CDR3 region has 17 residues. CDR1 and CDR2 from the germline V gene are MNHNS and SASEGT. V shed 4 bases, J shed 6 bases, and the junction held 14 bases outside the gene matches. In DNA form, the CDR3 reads TGTGCCAGCAGTGGCTCCGGGACTAGCGGCCTATTCGGCGAGCAGTACTTC. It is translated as CASSGSGTSGLFGEQYF.

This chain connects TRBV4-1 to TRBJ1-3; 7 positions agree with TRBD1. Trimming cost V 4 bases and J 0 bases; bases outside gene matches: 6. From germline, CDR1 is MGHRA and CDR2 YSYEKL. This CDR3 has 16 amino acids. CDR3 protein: CASSPGQFRSGNTIYF. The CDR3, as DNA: TGCGCCAGCAGCCCGGGACAGTTCCGCTCTGGAAACACCATATATTTT.

The CDR3 sequence is CASSPGVLSGNTIYF. The DNA of the CDR3 is TGTGCCAGTAGCCCGGGGGTGCTCTCTGGAAACACCATATATTTT. The chain has TRBV19 and TRBJ1-3, with TRBD1 as a possible D gene (5 bases). V was shortened by 6 bases and J by 0 bases, with 12 bases between the two germline ends. The CDR3 totals 15 residues. CDR1 and CDR2 from the germline V gene are LNHDA and SQIVND (reference sequence). Full variable domain (remainder filled in from reference TRBV19 and TRBJ1-3): DGGITQSPKYLFRKEGQNVTLSCEQNLNHDAMYWYRQDPGQGLRLIYYSQIVNDFQKGDIAEGYSVSREKKESFPLTVTSAQKNPTAFYLCASSPGVLSGNTIYFGEGSWLTVV.